This TCR beta chain was profiled in a study of control samples from healthy donors and cancer patients. The data were produced by immunoSEQ multiplex PCR, yet TCRdb's version contains in-frame clones alone and is incomplete. Of some 150,000 clones in the sample, 95% to 96% were seen once. This clone was observed once. This TCR derives from a woman aged 25 to 45 in good health. Sequencing was carried out using blood.

CDR3 protein: CASSPGPYNSPLHF. As DNA, the CDR3 is TGTGCCAGCAGCCCCGGCCCGTATAATTCACCCCTCCACTTT. The rearrangement links TRBV13 to TRBJ1-6; D gene unclear. V lost 5 bases, J lost 4 bases, and 9 bases lay in between. This CDR3 is 14 amino acids long. The germline CDR1 and CDR2 sequences are PRHDT and FYEKMQ (reference sequence).